What follows are 31 T cell receptor beta chains derived from one specimen sequenced in a study of T-cell memory formation after mild COVID-19. MiXCR, applied by TCRdb to the 5' RACE reads, yields one record per CDR3 protein. The data contain 530,000 or so distinct CDR3 sequences, around 15% of them seen just once; the ten biggest clones take up less than 10%. Sequencing was carried out using PBMCs or a T cell subset sorted from them (not recorded which). These receptors were taken from an adult woman who had mild COVID-19 (a few samples of this study predate the infection). Cell type and time point are not known.

The chain recombines TRBV5-1 with TRBJ2-7; D is perhaps TRBD1 (6 bases). Germline V lookup: CDR1 SGHRS, CDR2 YFSETQ. V was shortened by 3 bases and J by 4 bases, with 20 bases between the two germline ends. The CDR3 totals 16 residues. The CDR3 nucleotides are TGCGCCAGCAGCTCCCCCGGCGCAGGGGATACTTACGAGCAGTACTTC. Its translation: CASSSPGAGDTYEQYF. Combining the CDR3 with reference TRBV5-1 and TRBJ2-7 gives the whole variable domain KAGVTQTPRYLIKTRGQQVTLSCSPISGHRSVSWYQQTPGQGLQFLFEYFSETQRNKGNFPGRFSGRQFSNSRSEMNVSTLELGDSALYLCASSSPGAGDTYEQYFGPGTRLTVT.

The gene calls are TRBV27 and TRBJ2-3; D is ambiguous. V was shortened by 3 bases and J by 5 bases, with 6 bases between the two germline ends. The length of the CDR3 is 12 residues. The germline V gene has CDR1 MNHEY and CDR2 SMNVEV (reference sequence). The CDR3 reads CASSFGKDTQYF. DNA of the CDR3: TGTGCCAGCAGTTTTGGTAAAGATACGCAGTATTTT.

This clonotype was counted only a few times. This rearrangement joins TRBV15 to TRBJ1-2; 7 bases fit TRBD1. The CDR3 length is 15 residues. Germline V CDR1 and CDR2: LNHNV, YYDKDF (reference sequence). With V trimmed by 0 bases and J by 4 bases, 5 bases remained unmatched. CDR3 sequence: CATSRDGTVFYGYTF. In DNA form, the CDR3 reads TGTGCCACCAGCAGAGATGGGACAGTCTTCTATGGCTACACCTTC.

This clonotype has more than one count but fewer than ten. This rearrangement joins TRBV7-2 to TRBJ2-1; 13 nucleotides match TRBD2. In germline, CDR1 is SGHTA, CDR2 FQGNSA. V shed 0 bases and J 7 bases; nucleotides not matched to a gene: 3. The CDR3 contains 16 residues. The CDR3 DNA reads TGTGCCAGCAGCTTAGCGCGGACTAGCGGGAGTAATGAGCAGTTCTTC. It specifies CASSLARTSGSNEQFF.

This clonotype was recorded at least ten times. The chain couples TRBV4-2 to TRBJ2-7; 8 nucleotides align to TRBD1. Germline loops: CDR1 LGHNA, CDR2 YNFKEQ. V dropped 3 bases and J dropped 6; count of bases not matched to a gene: 10. This CDR3 comprises 15 residues. CDR3 sequence reads: CASSHGDRGMIEQYF. The CDR3 nucleotides are TGTGCCAGCAGCCACGGCGACAGGGGAATGATCGAGCAGTACTTC.

This clonotype was counted ten times or more. The chain joins TRBV6-2 or TRBV6-3 to TRBJ2-2, with TRBD2 identical over 15 bases. Germline V lookup: CDR1 MNHEY, CDR2 SVGEGT. The ends lost 1 base at V and 5 bases at J; junction bases unmatched: 11. The length of the CDR3 is 20 residues. CDR3 in amino acids: CASSYYGLAGGPRVTGELFF. In DNA form, the CDR3 reads TGTGCCAGCAGTTACTACGGACTAGCGGGAGGGCCGAGGGTTACCGGGGAGCTGTTTTTT.

This chain joins TRBV12-3 or TRBV12-4 and TRBJ1-1, with D perhaps TRBD1 (6 bases). This CDR3 is 16 amino acids long. The V and J ends lost 4 bases and 5 bases respectively, with 20 bases between them. CDR3 loop: CASSSPQKQGRTEAFF. The CDR3 bases are TGTGCCAGCAGTTCACCGCAGAAACAGGGAAGGACTGAAGCTTTCTTT.

As concerns this clonotype: Sequence at one end of the junction differs from germline and may be a read error. V and J are TRBV12-3 or TRBV12-4 and TRBJ1-2; a possible D gene is TRBD1 (5 bases). This CDR3 contains 12 residues. The CDR3 region is CASSRYFEGPAF. For the CDR3, the DNA is TGTGCCAGCAGTAGGTACTTCGAGGGACCCGCCTTC.

This clonotype has a handful of counts. The V and J genes are TRBV6-5 and TRBJ2-5, with D hard to call. V shed 8 bases and J shed 3 bases, with 16 bases lying between them. Germline CDR1 MNHEY, CDR2 SVGAGI. The CDR3 has 14 amino acids. CDR3 sequence (DNA): TGTGCCAGCCATCGGGCCGGACGGGAAGAGACCCAGTACTTC. Translation gives CASHRAGREETQYF.

The V call is TRBV23-1, the J call TRBJ2-5, with D perhaps matching TRBD2 (6 bases). TRBV23-1 counts as an open reading frame of uncertain function. The CDR3 runs to 14 residues. V dropped 2 bases and J dropped 5 bases, with 12 bases sitting between them. In DNA form, the CDR3 reads TGCGCCAGCAGTCAACGAGGCGCGGGGGAGACCCAGTACTTC. Translated, it gives CASSQRGAGETQYF.

This clonotype was seen a handful of times. This probably arose from a read error, given a far larger clone one base away. This chain links TRBV14 with TRBJ2-5; D is unclear. CDR3 length: 10 amino acids. From germline, CDR1 is SGHDN and CDR2 FVKESK. CDR3 nucleotide sequence: TGTGCCAGCAACCAAGAGACCCAGTACTTC. It encodes CASNQETQYF.

The V call is TRBV12-3 or TRBV12-4, the J call TRBJ1-5, with 7 bases that match TRBD1. This CDR3 is built from 14 residues. J gave up 7 bases and V 5 bases, and 8 bases lay outside the gene matches. CDR3 protein: CASSPRRGGQPQHF. CDR3 DNA sequence: TGTGCCAGCAGTCCACGCAGGGGGGGGCAGCCCCAGCATTTT.

This clonotype was seen a few times. V usage is TRBV10-3 and J usage is TRBJ2-5, with TRBD2 as a possible D gene (6 bases). V was shortened by 4 bases and J by 5 bases, with 11 bases between the two germline ends. Looked up from germline, CDR1 is ENHRY and CDR2 is SYGVKD. The CDR3 runs to 13 residues. The CDR3 coding sequence is TGTGCCATCAGTGTCAGGGAGGAGGAGACCCAGTACTTC. This codes for CAISVREEETQYF.

The chain is built from TRBV4-3 and TRBJ2-5, with D perhaps matching TRBD1 (6 bases). Germline CDR1 LGHNA, CDR2 YSLEER. The CDR3 spans 14 residues. The germline V and J ends were trimmed by 0 bases and 3 bases, with 8 bases remaining between them. CDR3 nucleotide sequence: TGCGCCAGCAGCCAAGATTACAGGGAAGAGACCCAGTACTTC. Encoded protein: CASSQDYREETQYF.

This clonotype was seen a few times. The rearrangement joins TRBV12-3 or TRBV12-4 to TRBJ2-2; D is unresolved. The length of the CDR3 is 13 residues. V gave up 7 bases and J gave up 3 bases, with 9 bases separating them. In DNA, the CDR3 is TGTGCCAGCACTTTGGGGTACACCGGGGAGCTGTTTTTT. It codes for CASTLGYTGELFF.

The J gene is TRBJ2-1, the V gene TRBV11-2, with D maybe TRBD2 (5 bases). The CDR3 is 17 amino acids. Germline CDR1 and CDR2: SGHAT and FQNNGV. V lost 2 bases and J 3 bases, leaving 17 bases between the germline ends. The CDR3 DNA sequence: TGTGCCAGCAGCTTACGGGAAGGGCAAGGACTCTACAATGAGCAGTTCTTC. It codes for CASSLREGQGLYNEQFF.

CDR3 bases: TGTGCCAGCAGCTTAGGCCGGGGAGCTTTCTTT. Protein product: CASSLGRGAFF. The chain employs TRBV11-1 and TRBJ1-1; no reliable D call. The CDR3 has 11 residues. The germline V and J ends were trimmed by 1 base and 10 bases, with 7 bases remaining between them. Germline V gives CDR1 SGHAT, CDR2 FQDESV (reference sequence).

The table lists this clonotype with a few counts. V is TRBV6-6 and J is TRBJ1-2; 7 nucleotides line up with TRBD1. Germline assignment: CDR1 MNHNY and CDR2 SVGAGI (reference sequence). The CDR3 length is 14 residues. Trimming removed 0 bases from V and 6 bases from J; junction bases left unmatched: 4. CDR3 nucleotide sequence: TGTGCCAGCAGTTACTCAGACAGGGACCATGGCTACACCTTC. Protein sequence: CASSYSDRDHGYTF.

This clonotype came up a few times. The gene calls are TRBV7-3 and TRBJ2-3; TRBD1 aligns across 11 bases. V shed 5 bases, J shed 3 bases, and the junction held 7 bases outside the gene matches. Looked up from germline, CDR1 is SGHTA and CDR2 is FQGTGA. This CDR3 region has 16 residues. The CDR3: CASSQGQGAGTDTQYF. The CDR3 coding sequence is TGTGCCAGCAGCCAAGGACAGGGGGCCGGGACAGATACGCAGTATTTT.

V is TRBV5-5 and J is TRBJ1-4; TRBD1 aligns across 7 bases. This CDR3 has 16 residues. Germline lookup yields CDR1 SGHKS and CDR2 YYEKEE (reference sequence). Germline trimming cut 4 bases from V and 4 bases from J; bases unmatched to any gene: 10. The CDR3 protein is CASSRTGARGNEKLFF. CDR3 DNA: TGTGCCAGCAGCCGAACAGGGGCCCGGGGTAATGAAAAACTGTTTTTT.

This clonotype was counted ten times or more. This chain uses TRBV5-1 with TRBJ1-1; D call uncertain. This CDR3 spans 13 amino acids. Trimming took off 1 base at V and 7 bases at J, with 11 bases between the two ends. Germline V gene sequence: CDR1 SGHRS, CDR2 YFSETQ. CDR3 protein: CASSLPTEHEAFF. Here the CDR3 DNA reads TGCGCCAGCAGCTTGCCTACAGAGCATGAAGCTTTCTTT.

This clonotype has only a few counts. This sequence joins TRBV3-1 and TRBJ2-7; 9 bases line up with TRBD2. V trimming: 2 bases; J trimming: 5 bases; junction bases outside the gene matches: 4. Germline V lookup: CDR1 LGHDT, CDR2 YNNKEL (reference sequence). The CDR3 loop spans 14 amino acids. The DNA of the CDR3 is TGTGCCAGCAGCCAAATTCTAGCGGGGAACGAGCAGTACTTC. Its protein product is CASSQILAGNEQYF.

The chain carries TRBV6-5 and TRBJ1-2; possibly TRBD1 for D (5 bases). Trimming took off 6 bases at V and 6 bases at J, with 11 bases between the two ends. Germline assignment: CDR1 MNHEY and CDR2 SVGAGI. This CDR3 is built from 12 residues. CDR3 sequence: CASRSGWDGYTF. For the CDR3, the DNA is TGTGCCAGCAGGTCAGGGTGGGATGGCTACACCTTC.

This clonotype was counted only a few times. This chain uses TRBV7-6 with TRBJ2-1; 9 nucleotides align to TRBD1. V lost 5 bases, J lost 5 bases, and 13 bases stayed unmatched. The CDR3 is 17 amino acids. CDR1 SGHVS and CDR2 FNYEAQ come from the germline V gene. The CDR3 sequence: CASSADARDRDDNEQFF. CDR3 sequence (DNA): TGTGCCAGCAGCGCAGACGCCCGGGACAGGGATGACAATGAGCAGTTCTTC.

The chain employs TRBV24-1 and TRBJ2-5; 13 positions match TRBD2. V dropped 3 bases and J dropped 2; count of bases not matched to a gene: 8. Germline V gene sequence: CDR1 KGHDR, CDR2 SFDVKD. The CDR3 spans 18 residues. This CDR3 reads CATSDESGTSGIQETQYF. The CDR3 DNA follows: TGTGCCACCAGTGATGAATCCGGGACTAGCGGGATACAAGAGACCCAGTACTTC.

The rearrangement uses TRBV5-1 and TRBJ2-3; TRBD1 aligns across 7 bases. Losses at the gene ends were 4 bases for V and 4 bases for J; bases not matched to a gene: 6. Per the germline V gene, CDR1 is SGHRS and CDR2 is YFSETQ. This CDR3 is 14 amino acids long. The CDR3 reads CASSPDRVADTQYF. The CDR3 DNA reads TGCGCCAGCAGCCCCGACAGGGTTGCAGATACGCAGTATTTT. Looking up the rest from reference TRBV5-1 and TRBJ2-3 gives the full variable domain: KAGVTQTPRYLIKTRGQQVTLSCSPISGHRSVSWYQQTPGQGLQFLFEYFSETQRNKGNFPGRFSGRQFSNSRSEMNVSTLELGDSALYLCASSPDRVADTQYFGPGTRLTVL.

The chain couples TRBV3-1 to TRBJ1-2; perhaps TRBD1 as D (5 bases). Per the germline V gene, CDR1 is LGHDT and CDR2 is YNNKEL (reference sequence). Trimming stripped 6 bases from V and 4 bases from J, with 15 bases between. The CDR3 is made up of 14 amino acids. This CDR3 reads CASRADQGGYGYTF. CDR3 in DNA: TGTGCCAGCAGGGCCGACCAGGGAGGCTATGGCTACACCTTC.

The chain couples TRBV4-1 to TRBJ2-5, with D unclear. The length of the CDR3 is 13 residues. Germline-derived CDR1 and CDR2 are MGHRA and YSYEKL. Trimming took 1 base from V and 0 from J, leaving 3 bases between them. This chain's CDR3 is CASSQVYQETQYF. The CDR3 nucleotides are TGCGCCAGCAGCCAAGTGTACCAAGAGACCCAGTACTTC.

This rearrangement joins TRBV25-1 to TRBJ2-2, with D unresolved. Trimming removed 2 bases at V and 4 bases at J, with 11 bases between. CDR1 MGHDK and CDR2 SYGVNS come from the germline V gene. CDR3 size: 15 residues. The CDR3 coding sequence is TGTGCCAGCAGTGAACTGTGTCGGGTCACCGGGGAGCTGTTTTTT. Protein sequence: CASSELCRVTGELFF.

The rearrangement joins TRBV27 to TRBJ2-1, with 10 bases fitting TRBD1. CDR1 is MNHEY and CDR2 is SMNVEV in the germline V gene (reference sequence). The ends lost 5 bases at V and 4 bases at J; junction bases unmatched: 8. The CDR3 is 16 residues long. CDR3 sequence: CASSPLRDRGYNEQFF. In DNA, the CDR3 is TGTGCCAGCAGTCCGCTTAGGGACAGGGGATACAATGAGCAGTTCTTC.

CDR3 DNA: TGTGCCAGCAGTTCCCCCCACGGGGCGGCGGAGGCTGGCTACACCTTC. Protein sequence: CASSSPHGAAEAGYTF. This chain connects TRBV28 to TRBJ1-2; TRBD1 is a possible D gene (5 bases). The CDR3 sequence is 16 residues long. V lost 4 bases to trimming and J lost 7 bases, with 22 bases between them. Germline CDR1 is MDHEN and CDR2 is SYDVKM.